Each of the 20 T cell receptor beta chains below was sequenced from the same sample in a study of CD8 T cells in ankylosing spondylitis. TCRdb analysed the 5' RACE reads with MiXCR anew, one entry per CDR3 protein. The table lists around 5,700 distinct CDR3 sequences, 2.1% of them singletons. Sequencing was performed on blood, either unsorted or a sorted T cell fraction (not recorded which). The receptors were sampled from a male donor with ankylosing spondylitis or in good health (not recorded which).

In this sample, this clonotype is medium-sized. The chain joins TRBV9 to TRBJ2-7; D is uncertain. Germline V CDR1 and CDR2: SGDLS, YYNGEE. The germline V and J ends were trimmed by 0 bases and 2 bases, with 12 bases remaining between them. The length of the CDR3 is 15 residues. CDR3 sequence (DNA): TGTGCCAGCAGCGTAGGAGGAAGGGAAACCTACGAGCAGTACTTC. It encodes CASSVGGRETYEQYF.

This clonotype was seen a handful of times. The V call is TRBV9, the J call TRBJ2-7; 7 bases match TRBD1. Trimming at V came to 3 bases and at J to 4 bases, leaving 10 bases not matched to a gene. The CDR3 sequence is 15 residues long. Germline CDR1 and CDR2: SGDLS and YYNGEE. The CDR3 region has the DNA TGTGCCAGCAGCGCCGAGCAGGGGGTTGAATACGAGCAGTACTTC. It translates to CASSAEQGVEYEQYF.

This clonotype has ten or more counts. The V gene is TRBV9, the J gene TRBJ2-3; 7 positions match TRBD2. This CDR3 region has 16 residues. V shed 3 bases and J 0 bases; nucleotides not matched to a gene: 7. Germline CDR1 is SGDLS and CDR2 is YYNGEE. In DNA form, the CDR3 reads TGTGCCAGCAGCGCAATTACTAGCGCCAGCACAGATACGCAGTATTTT. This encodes CASSAITSASTDTQYF.

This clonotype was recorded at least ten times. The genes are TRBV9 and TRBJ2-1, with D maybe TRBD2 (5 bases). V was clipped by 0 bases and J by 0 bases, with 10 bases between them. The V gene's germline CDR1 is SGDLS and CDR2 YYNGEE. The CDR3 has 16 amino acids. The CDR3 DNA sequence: TGTGCCAGCAGCGTAGGAATGGACTTCTCCTACAATGAGCAGTTCTTC. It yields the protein CASSVGMDFSYNEQFF.

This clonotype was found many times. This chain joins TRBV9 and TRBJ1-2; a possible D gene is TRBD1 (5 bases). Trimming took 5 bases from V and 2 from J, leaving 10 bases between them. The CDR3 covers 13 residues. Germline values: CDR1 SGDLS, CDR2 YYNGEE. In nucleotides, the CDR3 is TGTGCCAGCAGTTCACAGGTCAACTATGGCTACACCTTC. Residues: CASSSQVNYGYTF.

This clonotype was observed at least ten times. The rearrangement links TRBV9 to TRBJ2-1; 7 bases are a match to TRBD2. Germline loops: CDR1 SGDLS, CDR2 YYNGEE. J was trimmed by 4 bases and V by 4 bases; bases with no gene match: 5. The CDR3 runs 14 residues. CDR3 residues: CASSSGGSYNEQFF. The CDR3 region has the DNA TGTGCCAGCAGCTCGGGAGGTTCTTACAATGAGCAGTTCTTC.

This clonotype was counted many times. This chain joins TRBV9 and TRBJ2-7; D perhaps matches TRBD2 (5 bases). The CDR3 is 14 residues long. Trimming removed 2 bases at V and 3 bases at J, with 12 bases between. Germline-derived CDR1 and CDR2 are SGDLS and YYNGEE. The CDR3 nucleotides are TGTGCCAGCAGCGTCGGTAGCGAGGACTACGAGCAGTACTTC. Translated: CASSVGSEDYEQYF.

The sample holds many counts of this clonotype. CDR3 bases: TGTGCCAGCAGCGCCGGGGCGCTCGGAGGGGCCAACGTCCTGACTTTC. Translated, it gives CASSAGALGGANVLTF. J is TRBJ2-6 and V is TRBV9; the D call may be TRBD1 or TRBD2 (5 bases each). Looked up from germline, CDR1 is SGDLS and CDR2 is YYNGEE. V lost 3 bases and J 4 bases, leaving 14 bases between the germline ends. The CDR3 is 16 residues long.

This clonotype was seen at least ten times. This CDR3 reads CASSVGIREGPQGGDEQFF. For the CDR3, the DNA is TGTGCCAGCAGCGTAGGTATCCGGGAGGGCCCTCAAGGGGGTGATGAGCAGTTCTTC. The chain couples TRBV9 to TRBJ2-1; 8 positions agree with TRBD2. CDR3 size: 19 residues. V lost 0 bases and J lost 8; bases outside the gene matches: 19. Per germline, CDR1 SGDLS and CDR2 YYNGEE. The entire variable domain, with the rest obtained from reference TRBV9 and TRBJ2-1, is as follows: DSGVTQTPKHLITATGQRVTLRCSPRSGDLSVYWYQQSLDQGLQFLIQYYNGEERAKGNILERFSAQQFPDLHSELNLSSLELGDSALYFCASSVGIREGPQGGDEQFFGPGTRLTVL.

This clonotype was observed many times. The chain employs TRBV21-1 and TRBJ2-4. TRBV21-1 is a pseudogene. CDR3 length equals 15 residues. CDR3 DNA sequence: TGTGCCAGCAGCAAAACTGAGAGAGCCAAAAACATTCAGTACTTC. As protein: CASSKTERAKNIQYF.

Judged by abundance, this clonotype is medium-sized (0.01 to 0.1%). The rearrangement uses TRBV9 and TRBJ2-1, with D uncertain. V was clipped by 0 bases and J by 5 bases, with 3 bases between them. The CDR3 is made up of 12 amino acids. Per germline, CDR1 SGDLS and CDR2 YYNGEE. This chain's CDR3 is CASSVANNEQFF. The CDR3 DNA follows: TGTGCCAGCAGCGTAGCCAACAATGAGCAGTTCTTC.

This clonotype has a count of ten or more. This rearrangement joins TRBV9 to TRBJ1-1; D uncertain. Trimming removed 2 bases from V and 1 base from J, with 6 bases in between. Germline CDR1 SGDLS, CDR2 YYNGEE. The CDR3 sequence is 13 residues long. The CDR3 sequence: CASSVGTNTEAFF. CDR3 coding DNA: TGTGCCAGCAGCGTCGGCACGAACACTGAAGCTTTCTTT. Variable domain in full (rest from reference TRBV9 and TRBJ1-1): DSGVTQTPKHLITATGQRVTLRCSPRSGDLSVYWYQQSLDQGLQFLIQYYNGEERAKGNILERFSAQQFPDLHSELNLSSLELGDSALYFCASSVGTNTEAFFGQGTRLTVV.

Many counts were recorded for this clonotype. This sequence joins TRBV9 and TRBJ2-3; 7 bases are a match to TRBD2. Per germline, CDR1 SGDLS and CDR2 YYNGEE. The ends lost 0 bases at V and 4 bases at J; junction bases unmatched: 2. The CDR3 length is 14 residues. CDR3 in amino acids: CASSVGGRADTQYF. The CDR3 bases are TGTGCCAGCAGCGTAGGAGGGAGGGCAGATACGCAGTATTTT.

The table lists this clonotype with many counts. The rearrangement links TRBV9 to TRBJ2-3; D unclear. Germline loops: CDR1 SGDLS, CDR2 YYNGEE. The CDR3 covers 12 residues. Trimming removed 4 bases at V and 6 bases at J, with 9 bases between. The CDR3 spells CASSPDEDTQYF. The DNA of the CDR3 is TGTGCCAGCAGCCCCGATGAGGATACGCAGTATTTT.

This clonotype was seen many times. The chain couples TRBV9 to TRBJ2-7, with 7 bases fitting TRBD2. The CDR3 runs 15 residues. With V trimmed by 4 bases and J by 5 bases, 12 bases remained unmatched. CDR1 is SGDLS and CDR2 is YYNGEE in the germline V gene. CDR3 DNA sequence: TGTGCCAGCAGCCCAGCCGGGGGGAATCCCAACGAGCAGTACTTC. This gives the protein CASSPAGGNPNEQYF.

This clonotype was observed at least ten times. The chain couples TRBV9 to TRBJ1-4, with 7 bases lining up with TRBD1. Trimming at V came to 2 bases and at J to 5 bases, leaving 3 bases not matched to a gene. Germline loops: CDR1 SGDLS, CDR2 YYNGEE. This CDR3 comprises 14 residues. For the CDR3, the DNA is TGTGCCAGCAGCGTTAGACAGGGCAATGAAAAACTGTTTTTT. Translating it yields CASSVRQGNEKLFF.

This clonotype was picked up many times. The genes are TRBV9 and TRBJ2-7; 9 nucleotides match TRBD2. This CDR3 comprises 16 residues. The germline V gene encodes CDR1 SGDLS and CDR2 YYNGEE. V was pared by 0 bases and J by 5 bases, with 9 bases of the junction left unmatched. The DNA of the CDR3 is TGTGCCAGCAGCGTAGAGAGATTAGCGGGGGCCAACGAGCAGTACTTC. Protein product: CASSVERLAGANEQYF.

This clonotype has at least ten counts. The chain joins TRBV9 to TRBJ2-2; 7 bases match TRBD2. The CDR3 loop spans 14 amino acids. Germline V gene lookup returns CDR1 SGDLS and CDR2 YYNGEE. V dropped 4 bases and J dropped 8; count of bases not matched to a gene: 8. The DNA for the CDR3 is TGTGCCAGCAGCCCACCTGAGCGGGAAGGGGAGCTGTTTTTT. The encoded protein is CASSPPEREGELFF.

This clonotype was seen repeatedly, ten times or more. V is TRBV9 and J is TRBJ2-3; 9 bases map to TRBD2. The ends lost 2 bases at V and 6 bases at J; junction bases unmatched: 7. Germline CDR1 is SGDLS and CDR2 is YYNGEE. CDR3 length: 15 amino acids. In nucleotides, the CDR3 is TGTGCCAGCAGCGTGGGGACTAGCCGGGCGGATACGCAGTATTTT. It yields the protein CASSVGTSRADTQYF.

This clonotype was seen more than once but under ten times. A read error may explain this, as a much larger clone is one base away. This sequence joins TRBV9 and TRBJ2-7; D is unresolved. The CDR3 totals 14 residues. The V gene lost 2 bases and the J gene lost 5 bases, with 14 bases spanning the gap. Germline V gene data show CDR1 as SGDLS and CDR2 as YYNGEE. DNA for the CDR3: TGTGCCAGCAGCGTGGGTAGGTCTCCCAACGAGCAGTACTTC. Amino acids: CASSVGRSPNEQYF.